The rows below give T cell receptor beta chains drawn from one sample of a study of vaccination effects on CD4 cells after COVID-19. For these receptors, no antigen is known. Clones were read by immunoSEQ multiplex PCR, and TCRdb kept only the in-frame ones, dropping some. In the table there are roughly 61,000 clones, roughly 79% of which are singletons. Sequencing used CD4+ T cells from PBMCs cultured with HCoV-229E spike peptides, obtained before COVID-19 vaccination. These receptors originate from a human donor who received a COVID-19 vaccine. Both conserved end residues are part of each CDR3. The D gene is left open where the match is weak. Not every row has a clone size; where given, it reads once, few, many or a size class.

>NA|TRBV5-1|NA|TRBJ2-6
CASSPITSGANVLTF
TGCGCCAGCAGCCCTATAACCTCTGGGGCCAACGTCCTGACTTTC
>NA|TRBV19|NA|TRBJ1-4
CASSIAQTTNEKLFF
TGTGCCAGTAGTATAGCCCAGACAACTAATGAAAAACTGTTTTTT
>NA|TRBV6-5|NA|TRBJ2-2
CASSSPGTATGELFF
TGTGCCAGCAGTTCACCCGGGACGGCCACCGGGGAGCTGTTTTTT
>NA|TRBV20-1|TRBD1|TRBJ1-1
CSASGQGPAGEAFF
TGCAGTGCTAGTGGACAGGGGCCCGCTGGGGAAGCTTTCTTT
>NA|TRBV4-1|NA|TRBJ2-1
CASSQDSGDRGDEQFF
TGCGCCAGCAGCCAAGATTCAGGGGACCGGGGGGATGAGCAGTTCTTC
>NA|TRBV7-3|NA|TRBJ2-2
CASSQPYTGELFF
TGTGCCAGCAGCCAACCCTACACCGGGGAGCTGTTTTTT
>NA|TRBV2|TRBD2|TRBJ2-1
CATGETSGGASEQFF
TGTGCCACCGGAGAGACTAGCGGGGGGGCGAGTGAGCAGTTCTTC
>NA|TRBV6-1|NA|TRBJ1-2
CASSERPLGYTF
TGTGCCAGCAGTGAAAGGCCCCTTGGCTACACCTTC
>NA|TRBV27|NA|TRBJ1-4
CASSLSGVREKLFF
TGTGCCAGCAGTTTATCCGGGGTTCGAGAAAAACTGTTTTTT
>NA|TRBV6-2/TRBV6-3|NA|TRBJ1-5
CASSYANQPQHF
TGTGCCAGCAGTTACGCAAATCAGCCCCAGCATTTT
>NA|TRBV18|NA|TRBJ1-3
CASSPQGPGNTIYF
TGTGCCAGCTCACCACAGGGACCTGGAAACACCATATATTTT
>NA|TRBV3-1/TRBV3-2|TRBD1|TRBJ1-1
CASSLRDRGPAFF
TGTGCCAGCAGCCTCCGGGACAGGGGGCCGGCTTTCTTT
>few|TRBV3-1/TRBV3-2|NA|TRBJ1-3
CASSHSAGNTIYF
TGTGCCAGCAGCCATTCCGCAGGAAACACCATATATTTT
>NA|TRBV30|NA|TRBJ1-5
CAWSVTYNQPQHF
TGTGCCTGGAGTGTAACGTACAATCAGCCCCAGCATTTT
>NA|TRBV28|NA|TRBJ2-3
CASSLQGGTDTQYF
TGTGCCAGCAGTTTACAGGGTGGCACAGATACGCAGTATTTT
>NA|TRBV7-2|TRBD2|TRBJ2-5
CASGRTVTSGVGETQYF
TGTGCCAGCGGCCGGACGGTGACTAGCGGGGTGGGAGAGACCCAGTACTTC
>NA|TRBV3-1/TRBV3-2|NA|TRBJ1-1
CASSQGGIEAFF
TGTGCCAGCAGCCAAGGGGGGATTGAAGCTTTCTTT
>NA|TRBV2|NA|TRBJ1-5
CASSVGQSNQPQHF
TGTGCCAGCAGTGTTGGGCAGAGCAATCAGCCCCAGCATTTT
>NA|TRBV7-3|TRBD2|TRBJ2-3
CASSLRASGGTSTDTQYF
TGTGCCAGCAGCTTAAGGGCTAGCGGGGGGACTAGCACAGATACGCAGTATTTT
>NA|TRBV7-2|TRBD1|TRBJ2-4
CAIGQADDIQYF
TGTGCCATTGGACAGGCTGATGACATTCAGTACTTC
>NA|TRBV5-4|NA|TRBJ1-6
CASSNPSDGNNSPLHF
TGTGCCAGCAGCAACCCCTCTGACGGGAATAATTCACCCCTCCACTTT
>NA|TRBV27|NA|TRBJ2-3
CASSPSGRTDTQYF
TGTGCCAGCAGTCCCTCCGGGAGAACAGATACGCAGTATTTT
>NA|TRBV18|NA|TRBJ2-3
CASSPRAGDDTQYF
TGTGCCAGCTCACCACGTGCAGGGGACGATACGCAGTATTTT
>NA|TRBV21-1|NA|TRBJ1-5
CASSKWGRADSSNQPQHF
TGTGCCAGCAGCAAATGGGGCAGGGCCGACTCTAGCAATCAGCCCCAGCATTTT
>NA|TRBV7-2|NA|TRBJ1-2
CASSQTITANYGYTF
TGTGCCAGCAGCCAAACCATCACAGCTAACTATGGCTACACCTTC
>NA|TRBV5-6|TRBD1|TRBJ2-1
CASSRTGSEQFF
TGTGCCAGCAGCCGGACAGGGAGTGAGCAGTTCTTC
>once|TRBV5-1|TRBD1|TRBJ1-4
CASSSGTGSNEKLFF
TGCGCCAGCAGCTCAGGGACAGGGTCGAATGAAAAACTGTTTTTT
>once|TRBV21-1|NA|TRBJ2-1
CASSKAASSYNEQFF
TGTGCCAGCAGCAAAGCGGCTAGCTCCTACAATGAGCAGTTCTTC
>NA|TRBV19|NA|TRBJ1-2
CASRKPVGDGYTF
TGTGCCAGTAGGAAGCCGGTGGGTGATGGCTACACCTTC
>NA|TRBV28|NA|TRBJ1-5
CASTLAIENQPQHF
TGTGCCAGCACCCTTGCAATAGAAAATCAGCCCCAGCATTTT
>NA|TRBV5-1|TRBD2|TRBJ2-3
CASSPADGASGGHTDTQYF
TGCGCCAGCAGCCCCGCGGACGGCGCTAGCGGGGGCCACACAGATACGCAGTATTTT
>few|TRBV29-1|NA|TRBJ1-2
CSVAGGNYGYTF
TGCAGCGTCGCGGGGGGCAACTATGGCTACACCTTC
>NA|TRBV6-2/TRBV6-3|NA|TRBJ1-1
CASSSRSQPNTEAFF
TGTGCCAGCAGTTCCCGGTCTCAACCGAACACTGAAGCTTTCTTT
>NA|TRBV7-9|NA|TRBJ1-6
CASSLGDSPLHF
TGTGCCAGCAGCTTAGGGGATTCACCCCTCCACTTT
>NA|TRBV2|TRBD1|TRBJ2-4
CASFSIAGQGTVQYF
TGTGCCAGCTTCTCAATCGCCGGACAGGGGACCGTTCAGTACTTC
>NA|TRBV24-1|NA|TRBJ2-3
CATGGGTDTQYF
TGTGCCACCGGCGGCGGCACAGATACGCAGTATTTT
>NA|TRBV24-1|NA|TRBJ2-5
CATSDLGTSQETQYF
TGTGCCACCAGTGATTTGGGGACATCCCAAGAGACCCAGTACTTC
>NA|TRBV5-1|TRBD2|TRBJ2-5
CASSGGLATETQYF
TGCGCCAGCAGCGGGGGACTAGCGACGGAGACCCAGTACTTC
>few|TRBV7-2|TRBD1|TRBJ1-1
CASSSLTGGVTEAFF
TGTGCCAGCAGCTCTCTCACAGGGGGAGTTACTGAAGCTTTCTTT
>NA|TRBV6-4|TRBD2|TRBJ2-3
CASSQTSGSTDTQYF
TGTGCCAGCAGTCAGACTAGCGGGAGCACAGATACGCAGTATTTT
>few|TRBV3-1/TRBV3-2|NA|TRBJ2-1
CASSHAPGGGSSYNEQFF
TGTGCCAGCAGCCATGCCCCAGGGGGCGGGAGCTCCTACAATGAGCAGTTCTTC
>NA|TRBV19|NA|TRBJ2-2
CASSIISTNTGELFF
TGTGCCAGTAGTATTATCAGTACGAACACCGGGGAGCTGTTTTTT
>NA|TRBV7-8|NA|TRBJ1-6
CASSQGRPSPLHF
TGTGCCAGCAGCCAGGGTCGGCCTTCACCCCTCCACTTT
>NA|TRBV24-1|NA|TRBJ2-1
CATSETGTSSYNEQFF
TGTGCCACCAGTGAAACCGGGACTTCCTCCTACAATGAGCAGTTCTTC
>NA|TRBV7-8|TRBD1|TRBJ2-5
CASSGRTQGASETQYF
TGTGCCAGCAGCGGTAGGACGCAGGGGGCCTCGGAGACCCAGTACTTC
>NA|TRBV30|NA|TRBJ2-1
CAWSAPLAATNEQFF
TGTGCCTGGAGCGCTCCTTTAGCGGCGACGAATGAGCAGTTCTTC
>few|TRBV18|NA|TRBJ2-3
CASSPPGQGIGDTQYF
TGTGCCAGCTCACCACCTGGGCAGGGGATAGGAGATACGCAGTATTTT
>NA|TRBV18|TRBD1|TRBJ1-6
CASSAWQLRDRDSPLHF
TGTGCCAGCTCAGCATGGCAGCTCCGGGACAGGGATTCACCCCTCCACTTT
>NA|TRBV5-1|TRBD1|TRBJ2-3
CASRRDRVPADTQYF
TGCGCCAGCCGTCGGGACAGGGTACCCGCAGATACGCAGTATTTT